This T cell receptor beta chain appears in the sequencing data of a study of T-cell memory formation after mild COVID-19. In its sample, this clonotype was seen a few times. TCRdb fed the 5' RACE reads into MiXCR, producing one record per CDR3 protein. Of 58,000 or so distinct CDR3 sequences in the sample, 25% to 35% were seen once. The sequencing sample was made of PBMCs or a T cell subset sorted from them (not recorded which). The TCR was taken from a man younger than 35 who had mild COVID-19 (a few samples of this study predate the infection). Cell type and time point are not known.

CDR3 DNA: TGTGCCAGCAGTGCCTCTACAGGGTTCGATGGCTACACCTTC. Protein product: CASSASTGFDGYTF. The chain is built from TRBV25-1 and TRBJ1-2; weak D call: TRBD1 (6 bases). The CDR3 is made up of 14 amino acids. Germline lookup yields CDR1 MGHDK and CDR2 SYGVNS. Trimming pared 4 bases from V and 6 bases from J, leaving 15 bases between.